This T cell receptor beta chain was recorded in a study of blood T cell repertoires in COVID-19. In the study overall: The United States, Italy and Spain were the sources of the acute and convalescent COVID-19 samples. Nucleic acid was either cDNA or gDNA, and it came from T cells, B-cell-depleted T cells, or PBMCs.

This table comes from immunoSEQ multiplex PCR, and its TCRdb copy is limited to in-frame clones, with some not included. The sample holds approximately 240,000 clones, roughly 80% seen once. Trimming took 0 bases from V and 4 from J, leaving 4 bases between them. Germline V gene data show CDR1 as SGHNT and CDR2 as YYREEE (reference sequence). This CDR3 region has 13 residues. The clonotype was recovered from a woman of 80 years or more with active or convalescent COVID-19. Material for sequencing was peripheral blood. The chain links TRBV5-4 to TRBJ2-2, with unresolved D. The CDR3 nucleotides read TGTGCCAGCAGCTTGGATCTCACCGGGGAGCTGTTTTTT. Its translation is CASSLDLTGELFF. The whole variable domain, remainder taken from reference TRBV5-4 and TRBJ2-2, is ETGVTQSPTHLIKTRGQQVTLRCSSQSGHNTVSWYQQALGQGPQFIFQYYREEENGRGNFPPRFSGLQFPNYSSELNVNALELDDSALYLCASSLDLTGELFFGEGSRLTVL.